These 9 T cell receptor beta chains originate from one sample sequenced in a study of blood T cell repertoires in COVID-19. The data were produced by immunoSEQ multiplex PCR, yet TCRdb's version contains in-frame clones alone and is incomplete. The repertoire holds over 130,000 clones, with about four fifths as singletons. The specimen was PBMCs or T cells enriched from blood (not recorded which). The receptors come from a young woman who had been exposed to COVID-19.

V and J are TRBV29-1 and TRBJ2-1; D perhaps matches TRBD2 (6 bases). CDR1 is SQVTM and CDR2 is ANQGSEA in the germline V gene. CDR3 length equals 13 residues. Deletions cut 7 bases from V and 0 bases from J, with 10 bases between. In DNA form, the CDR3 reads TGCAGCGCGAGACTAGGCTCCTACAATGAGCAGTTCTTC. It codes for CSARLGSYNEQFF.

The chain carries TRBV7-9 and TRBJ1-2; the D gene is possibly TRBD1 (5 bases). V was shortened by 5 bases and J by 4 bases, with 20 bases between the two germline ends. Germline-derived CDR1 and CDR2 are SEHNR and FQNEAQ (reference sequence). The CDR3 is 16 amino acids. The CDR3, as DNA: TGTGCCAGCAGCCCCGGGGCGGGACGGACGATCTATGGCTACACCTTC. The encoded protein is CASSPGAGRTIYGYTF.

The chain couples TRBV19 to TRBJ1-5; 7 bases fit TRBD1. The CDR3 has 17 residues. From germline, CDR1 is LNHDA and CDR2 SQIVND (reference sequence). The junction had 8 bases not matched to a gene; V was cut back by 3 bases and J by 0 bases. The CDR3 DNA follows: TGTGCCAGTAGTATCTACTCCGGGACAGTTAGCAATCAGCCCCAGCATTTT. Its translation is CASSIYSGTVSNQPQHF. Supplemented by reference TRBV19 and TRBJ1-5, the full variable domain reads DGGITQSPKYLFRKEGQNVTLSCEQNLNHDAMYWYRQDPGQGLRLIYYSQIVNDFQKGDIAEGYSVSREKKESFPLTVTSAQKNPTAFYLCASSIYSGTVSNQPQHFGDGTRLSIL.

The chain carries TRBV19 and TRBJ1-1, with D tentatively TRBD1 (5 bases). This CDR3 has 15 residues. Germline CDR1 LNHDA, CDR2 SQIVND (reference sequence). Trimming pared 4 bases from V and 6 bases from J, leaving 18 bases between. The DNA for the CDR3 is TGTGCCAGTAGTAAACAACCGGGGCCGGGGGCTGAAGCTTTCTTT. Translating gives CASSKQPGPGAEAFF.

The chain carries TRBV19 and TRBJ1-1; 7 bases are shared with TRBD1. Germline trimming cut 4 bases from V and 0 bases from J; bases unmatched to any gene: 8. This CDR3 is 16 amino acids long. The germline CDR1 and CDR2 sequences are LNHDA and SQIVND (reference sequence). This chain's CDR3 is CASSKGQGQMNTEAFF. CDR3 in DNA: TGTGCCAGTAGTAAGGGCCAGGGACAGATGAACACTGAAGCTTTCTTT. The variable domain in full, with the rest retrieved from reference TRBV19 and TRBJ1-1, is DGGITQSPKYLFRKEGQNVTLSCEQNLNHDAMYWYRQDPGQGLRLIYYSQIVNDFQKGDIAEGYSVSREKKESFPLTVTSAQKNPTAFYLCASSKGQGQMNTEAFFGQGTRLTVV.

This clone has only one observation. The junction does not match germline at one end; this may be a read error. CDR3 sequence (DNA): TGTGCCACCAGCCGAGACCTATTGAGTGTCTATGGCTACACCTTC. Protein: CATSRDLLSVYGYTF. The chain uses TRBV15 and TRBJ1-2; D is undetermined. This CDR3 has 15 residues. Germline CDR1 and CDR2: LNHNV and YYDKDF (reference sequence).

This clone was picked up a small number of times. J is TRBJ2-7 and V is TRBV15; 8 bases fit TRBD1. V was pared by 3 bases and J by 6 bases, with 13 bases of the junction left unmatched. From germline, CDR1 is LNHNV and CDR2 YYDKDF (reference sequence). The CDR3 runs 16 residues. The CDR3 loop is CATSREAGTGDTEQYF. The CDR3 DNA reads as TGTGCCACCAGCAGGGAAGCCGGGACAGGAGATACCGAGCAGTACTTC.

CDR3 nucleotides: TGTGCCAGTAGTCTGGGGACAGGGCGAGAGCCCCAGCATTTT. This codes for CASSLGTGREPQHF. The rearrangement uses TRBV19 and TRBJ1-5; 9 nucleotides match TRBD1. Germline loops: CDR1 LNHDA, CDR2 SQIVND (reference sequence). V lost 5 bases, J lost 8 bases, and 7 bases stayed unmatched. CDR3 length: 14 residues.

This clone was recorded once. The rearrangement uses TRBV30 and TRBJ2-2; 11 nucleotides align to TRBD2. The CDR3 covers 15 residues. The junction had 3 bases not matched to a gene; V was cut back by 2 bases and J by 4 bases. Germline-derived CDR1 and CDR2 are GTSNPN and SVGIG (reference sequence). CDR3 sequence: CAWSRGTSGTGELFF. In nucleotides, the CDR3 is TGTGCCTGGAGTCGCGGGACTAGCGGCACCGGGGAGCTGTTTTTT.